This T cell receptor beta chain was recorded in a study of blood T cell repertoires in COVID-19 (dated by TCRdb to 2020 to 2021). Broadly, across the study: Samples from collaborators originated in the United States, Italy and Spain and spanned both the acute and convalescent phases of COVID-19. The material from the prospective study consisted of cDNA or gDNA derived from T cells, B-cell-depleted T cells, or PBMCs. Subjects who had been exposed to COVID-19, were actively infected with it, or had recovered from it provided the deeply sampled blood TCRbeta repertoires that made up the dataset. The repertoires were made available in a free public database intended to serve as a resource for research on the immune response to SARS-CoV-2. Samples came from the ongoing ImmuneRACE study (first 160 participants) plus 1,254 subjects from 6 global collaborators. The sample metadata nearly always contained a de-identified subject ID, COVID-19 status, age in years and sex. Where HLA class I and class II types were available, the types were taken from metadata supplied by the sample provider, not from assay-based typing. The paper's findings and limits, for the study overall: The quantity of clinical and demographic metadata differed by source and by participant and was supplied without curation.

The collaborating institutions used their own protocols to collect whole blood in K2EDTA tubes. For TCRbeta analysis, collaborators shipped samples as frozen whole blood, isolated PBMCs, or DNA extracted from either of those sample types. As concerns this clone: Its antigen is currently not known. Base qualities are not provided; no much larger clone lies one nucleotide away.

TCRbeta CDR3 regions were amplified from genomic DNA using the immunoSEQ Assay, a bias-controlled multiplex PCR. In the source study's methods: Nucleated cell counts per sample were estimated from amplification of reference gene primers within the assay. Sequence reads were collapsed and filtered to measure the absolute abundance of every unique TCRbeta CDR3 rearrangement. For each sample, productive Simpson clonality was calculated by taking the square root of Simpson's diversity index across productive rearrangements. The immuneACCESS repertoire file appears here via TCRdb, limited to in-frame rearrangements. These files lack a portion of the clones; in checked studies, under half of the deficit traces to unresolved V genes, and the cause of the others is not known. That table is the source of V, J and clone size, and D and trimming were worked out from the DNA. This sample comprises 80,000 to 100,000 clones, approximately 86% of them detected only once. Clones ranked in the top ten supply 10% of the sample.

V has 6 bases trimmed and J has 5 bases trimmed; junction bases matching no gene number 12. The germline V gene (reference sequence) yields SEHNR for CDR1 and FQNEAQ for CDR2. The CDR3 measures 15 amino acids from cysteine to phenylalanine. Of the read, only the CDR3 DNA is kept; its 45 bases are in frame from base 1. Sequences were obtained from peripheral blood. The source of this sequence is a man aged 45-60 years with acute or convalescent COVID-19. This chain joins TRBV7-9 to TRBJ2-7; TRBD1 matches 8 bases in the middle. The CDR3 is CASSFSDRALNEQYF. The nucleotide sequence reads TGTGCCAGCAGTTTTTCGGACAGGGCTCTAAACGAGCAGTACTTC.